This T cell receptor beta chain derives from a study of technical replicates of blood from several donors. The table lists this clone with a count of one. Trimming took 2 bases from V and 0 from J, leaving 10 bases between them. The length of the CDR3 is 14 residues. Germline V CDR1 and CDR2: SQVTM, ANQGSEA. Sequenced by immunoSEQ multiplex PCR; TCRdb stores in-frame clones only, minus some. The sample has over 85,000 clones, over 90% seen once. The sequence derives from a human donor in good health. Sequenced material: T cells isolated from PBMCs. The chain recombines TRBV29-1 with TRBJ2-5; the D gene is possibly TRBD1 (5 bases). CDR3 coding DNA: TGCAGCGTTGAAACAGGCCCCAACCAAGAGACCCAGTACTTC. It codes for CSVETGPNQETQYF.